This T cell receptor (beta chain) is from a study of T cells in women clearing cervical HPV infection. Turning to this clone: The CDR3 extends 3 residues past the end of the read, so its final part is completed from the germline J gene.

Data came from immunoSEQ multiplex PCR; TCRdb stores just in-frame clones and leaves some out. The repertoire table contains approximately 38,000 clones. The ends lost 3 bases at V and 0 bases at J; junction bases unmatched: 6. This CDR3 has 15 amino acids. CDR1 is DFQATT and CDR2 is SNEGSKA in the germline V gene (reference sequence). The chain carries TRBV20-1 and TRBJ1-1; 8 nucleotides match TRBD1. This TCR came from a woman between 18 and 75 years old with a cervical HPV16 infection that either progressed to CIN3+ or cleared (not recorded which). Sequenced sample: blood buffy coat. The CDR3 protein is CSARGDRTLNTEAFF. Partial CDR3 DNA: TGCAGTGCTAGGGGGGACAGGACGCTGAACACTGAA.